A single sample gave rise to the 4 T cell receptor beta chains below, sequenced in a study of memory CD4+ T cells and cytomegalovirus serostatus. The protocol was immunoSEQ multiplex PCR, while the TCRdb copy is restricted to in-frame clones and leaves out a portion. The sample includes around 88,000 clones, around 80% of them seen just once. The sort gate was single viable CD3+CD4+CD8-CD45RO+ cells for memory CD4+ T cells. The sequenced sample was memory CD4+ T cells from blood. The receptors were sampled from an adult in good health and CMV-seropositive.

This sequence joins TRBV30 and TRBJ1-2; tentatively, D is TRBD1 (6 bases). The CDR3 sequence is 13 residues long. Germline V gene data show CDR1 as GTSNPN and CDR2 as SVGIG (reference sequence). V shed 2 bases and J shed 4 bases, with 11 bases lying between them. This CDR3 reads CAWSRDRPYGYTF. Here the CDR3 DNA reads TGTGCCTGGAGTCGAGACAGGCCCTATGGCTACACCTTC.

The chain combines TRBV5-1 with TRBJ2-7, with D uncertain. CDR1 and CDR2 from the germline V gene are SGHRS and YFSETQ. V lost 4 bases and J 3 bases, leaving 11 bases between the germline ends. The CDR3 is 13 amino acids. CDR3 sequence reads: CASSRMGFYEQYF. The CDR3 coding sequence is TGCGCCAGCAGCCGTATGGGATTCTACGAGCAGTACTTC.

The genes are TRBV7-8 and TRBJ1-1, with 7 nucleotides matching TRBD1. The trim removed 5 bases at V and 1 base at J, leaving 7 bases unmatched. The length of the CDR3 is 15 residues. Germline CDR1 is SGHVS and CDR2 is FQNEAQ. The DNA for the CDR3 is TGTGCCAGCAGCCCGCGGGACAGCCCGAACACTGAAGCTTTCTTT. Encoded protein: CASSPRDSPNTEAFF.

The rearrangement joins TRBV5-4 to TRBJ1-2, with D perhaps TRBD1 (5 bases). The V end was cut by 4 bases, the J end by 7 bases, with 14 bases between. Germline lookup yields CDR1 SGHNT and CDR2 YYREEE (reference sequence). The CDR3 is made up of 13 amino acids. CDR3 in amino acids: CASSGAQGGGYTF. In DNA form, the CDR3 reads TGTGCCAGCAGCGGGGCGCAGGGTGGTGGCTACACCTTC.